These T cell receptor beta chains were read from a single sample in a study of T cells in Graves' hyperthyroidism and ophthalmopathy. TCRdb ran MiXCR on the multiplex PCR reads and lists one entry per CDR3 protein. The table includes hundreds of thousands of distinct CDR3 sequences, more than 20% detected once. What was sequenced was blood. Receptors originate from a woman in her forties with Graves' ophthalmopathy. Each CDR3 is given with its conserved first and last residue. The D gene is left open where the match is weak. Where a row states a size, it is once, few, many or the class of an expanded clone; other rows omit it.

>many|TRBV19|TRBJ1-5|-
TGTGCCAGTAGTACTTCCAGGGATCAGCCCCAGCATTTT
CASSTSRDQPQHF
>few|TRBV12-3/TRBV12-4|TRBJ2-5|-
TGTGCCAGCAGTTTCGGGGGAGCCCAAGAGACCCAGTACTTC
CASSFGGAQETQYF
>many|TRBV2|TRBJ2-7|TRBD1
TGTGCCAGCCTGAAGGGACAGGGGTACGAGCAGTACTTC
CASLKGQGYEQYF
>-|TRBV6-2/TRBV6-3|TRBJ2-7|-
TGTGCCAGCAGTTACGAGATATCAGGGAGAAACTCCTACGAGCAGTACTTC
CASSYEISGRNSYEQYF
>-|TRBV7-3|TRBJ2-7|TRBD1
TGTGCCAGCAGCCCATCCCCGGGGACAGGAGTCGAGCAGTACTTC
CASSPSPGTGVEQYF
>-|TRBV30|TRBJ1-5|-
TGTGCCTGGTCCCTCCGCGGGGCCACCAATCAGCCCCAGCATTTT
CAWSLRGATNQPQHF
>many|TRBV7-3|TRBJ2-5|-
TGTGCCAGCAGCTTAGGGCTGGATGGGGCCCAGTACTTC
CASSLGLDGAQYF
>many|TRBV11-2|TRBJ2-2|TRBD2
TGTGCCAGCAGCTTAGATCGTCGGGACTACCAGAACACCGGGGAGCTGTTTTTT
CASSLDRRDYQNTGELFF
>many|TRBV28|TRBJ2-5|-
TGTGCCAGCAGTTTGGCAGGGCTACAGACCCAGTACTTC
CASSLAGLQTQYF
>many|TRBV12-3/TRBV12-4|TRBJ2-5|-
TGTGCCAGCAGTTTTTTTGGGGAGACCCAGTACTTC
CASSFFGETQYF
>many|TRBV6-2/TRBV6-3|TRBJ2-7|-
TGTGCCAGCAGTTACTTGGGTTCAAACTTGCGGCCCCGGGAGCAGTACTTC
CASSYLGSNLRPREQYF
>many|TRBV24-1|TRBJ2-2|TRBD2
TGTGCCACCAGTGGACAACTAGCGGGGGACACCGGGGAGCTGTTTTTT
CATSGQLAGDTGELFF
>once|TRBV7-8|TRBJ2-5|-
TGTGCCAGCAGCTTAGTTGTTTTGTCACCTAAACGGGGAGAGACCCAGTACTTC
CASSLVVLSPKRGETQYF
>many|TRBV27|TRBJ2-7|TRBD2
TGTGCCAGCAGTGAGCGGGCTAGCGGCTTCTACGAGCAGTACTTC
CASSERASGFYEQYF
>-|TRBV6-5|TRBJ1-1|-
TGTGCCAGCAGTTATGATGACAAAACTGAAGCTTTCTTT
CASSYDDKTEAFF
>many|TRBV6-5|TRBJ2-7|-
TGTGCCACGGGAGGGACAGGGACCTCCTACGAGCAGTACTTC
CATGGTGTSYEQYF
>many|TRBV4-1|TRBJ2-2|-
TGCGCCAGCAGCCTCCTAGGAACCGGGGAGCTGTTTTTT
CASSLLGTGELFF
>many|TRBV5-1|TRBJ1-2|-
TGCGCCAGCAGCCCGAGAGGGAGTTTTGGCTACACCTTC
CASSPRGSFGYTF
>-|TRBV2|TRBJ2-5|-
TGTGCCAGCATTCGGGAATCTGGGGAGACCCAGTACTTC
CASIRESGETQYF
>many|TRBV28|TRBJ2-7|-
TGTGCCAGCAGTTACCAAACGTTGGACGAGCAGTACTTC
CASSYQTLDEQYF
>many|TRBV18|TRBJ2-4|TRBD1
TGTGCCAGCTCCGGGACAGAAAAAAACATTCAGTACTTC
CASSGTEKNIQYF
>many|TRBV5-4|TRBJ1-2|-
TGTGCCAGCAGCTTTGGATTTGGCTACACCTTC
CASSFGFGYTF
>-|TRBV3-1|TRBJ1-2|-
TGTGCCAGCAGCCAAGCCGGACGGAACTATGGCTACACCTTC
CASSQAGRNYGYTF
>many|TRBV20-1|TRBJ1-5|TRBD1
TGCAGTGCTACCAGCATCACAGGGGCGGATCAGCCCCAGCATTTT
CSATSITGADQPQHF
>-|TRBV19|TRBJ1-1|-
TGTGCCAGTAGTTTTCCCTCGCGTGAAGCTTTCTTT
CASSFPSREAFF
>many|TRBV30|TRBJ1-5|-
TGTGCCTGGTCCAGTGGGGGTCGTCAGCCCCAGCATTTT
CAWSSGGRQPQHF
>many|TRBV6-2/TRBV6-3|TRBJ1-5|TRBD1
TGTGCCAGCAGTTACTCGGGACAGGGCAGCAATCAGCCCCAGCATTTT
CASSYSGQGSNQPQHF
>few|TRBV19|TRBJ2-2|TRBD1
TGTGCCAGTAGTAGGGGCCGACAGGGCTACACCGGGGAGCTGTTTTTT
CASSRGRQGYTGELFF
>once|TRBV7-8|TRBJ1-2|TRBD1
TGTGCCAGCAGCCCTAGGGGGGACAGGGGAGGCTATGGCTACACCTTC
CASSPRGDRGGYGYTF
>many|TRBV12-3/TRBV12-4|TRBJ2-6|-
TGTGCCAGCACCAACGGAGGCACCTACTCTGGGGCCAACGTCCTGACTTTC
CASTNGGTYSGANVLTF
>few|TRBV18|TRBJ1-5|TRBD1
TGTGCCAGCTCCCCCGGGATAGGGGGCCAGCCCCAGCATTTT
CASSPGIGGQPQHF
>many|TRBV19|TRBJ1-5|-
TGTGCCAGTAATGTGGTGGGACAGCCCCAGCATTTT
CASNVVGQPQHF
>many|TRBV12-3/TRBV12-4|TRBJ1-1|-
TGTGCCAGCAGCCCGGCGGGGGGGATGAACACTGAAGCTTTCTTT
CASSPAGGMNTEAFF
>-|TRBV28|TRBJ2-7|-
TGTGCCAGCAGTGCCCTAACGGGACGGGAGTACTTC
CASSALTGREYF
>many|TRBV7-9|TRBJ2-5|TRBD1
TGTGCCAGCAGCTTAAACAGGGGGCGTCATGAGACCCAGTACTTC
CASSLNRGRHETQYF
>many|TRBV6-2/TRBV6-3|TRBJ2-5|-
TGTGCCAGCAGTTACTCCTTCCAAGAGACCCAGTACTTC
CASSYSFQETQYF
>-|TRBV9|TRBJ2-5|-
TGTGCCAGCAGCGTAGAATGGGACCCCCAAGAGACCCAGTACTTC
CASSVEWDPQETQYF
>-|TRBV28|TRBJ2-7|-
TGTGCCAGCAGTTTCTTTGGGGTGGACTACGAGCAGTACTTC
CASSFFGVDYEQYF
>many|TRBV11-1|TRBJ2-7|-
TGTGCCAGCAGCTTTGGCGGGACTTCCTACGAGCAGTACTTC
CASSFGGTSYEQYF
>-|TRBV11-2|TRBJ1-1|TRBD1
TGTGCCAGCAGCTCATCCAGGGGGAGGACGCCGAACACTGAAGCTTTCTTT
CASSSSRGRTPNTEAFF
>once|TRBV29-1|TRBJ2-7|TRBD1
TGCAGCGTTGGGCAGGGGGCAGGGGAGCAGTACTTC
CSVGQGAGEQYF
>-|TRBV3-1|TRBJ2-3|TRBD2
TGTGCCAGCAGCCACAGCGGGACTAGCGGGACAGATACGCAGTATTTT
CASSHSGTSGTDTQYF
>-|TRBV3-1|TRBJ2-7|TRBD1
TGTGCCAGCAGCCAACCGGACAGGGACTCCTACGAGCAGTACTTC
CASSQPDRDSYEQYF
>many|TRBV29-1|TRBJ1-2|TRBD1
TGCAGCGTTCCCGGGACAGCCTATGGCTACACCTTC
CSVPGTAYGYTF
>many|TRBV20-1|TRBJ2-2|-
TGCAGTGTCGCCCTAGCTACCGGGGAGCTGTTTTTT
CSVALATGELFF
>many|TRBV20-1|TRBJ1-2|-
TGCAGTGCTAGAGATTTCGGGGCGCCTTTTGACTATGGCTACACCTTC
CSARDFGAPFDYGYTF
>many|TRBV30|TRBJ1-6|-
TGTGCCTGGAGGGTATGGGGTAATTCACCCCTCCACTTT
CAWRVWGNSPLHF
>many|TRBV15|TRBJ2-5|-
TGTGCCACCAGCAGAGGAGGCGGGAATGTAGAGACCCAGTACTTC
CATSRGGGNVETQYF
>-|TRBV28|TRBJ2-7|TRBD2
TGTGCCAGCAGTCCCTCGGGACTAGCGGGCTACGAGCAGTACTTC
CASSPSGLAGYEQYF